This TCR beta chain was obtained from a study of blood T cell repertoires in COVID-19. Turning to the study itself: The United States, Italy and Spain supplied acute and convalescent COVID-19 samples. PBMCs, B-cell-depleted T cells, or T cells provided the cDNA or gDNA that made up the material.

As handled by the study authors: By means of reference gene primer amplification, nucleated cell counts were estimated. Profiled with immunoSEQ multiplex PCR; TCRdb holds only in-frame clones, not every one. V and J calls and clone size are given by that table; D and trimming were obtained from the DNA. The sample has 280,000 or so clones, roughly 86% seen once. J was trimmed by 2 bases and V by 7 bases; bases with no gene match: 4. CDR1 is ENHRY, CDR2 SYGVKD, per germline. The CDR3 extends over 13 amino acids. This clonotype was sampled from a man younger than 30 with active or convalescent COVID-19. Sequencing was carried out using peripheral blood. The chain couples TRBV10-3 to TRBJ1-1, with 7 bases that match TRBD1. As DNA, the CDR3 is TGTGCCATCAAGGGGGCAGGTAACACTGAAGCTTTCTTT. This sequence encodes CAIKGAGNTEAFF.